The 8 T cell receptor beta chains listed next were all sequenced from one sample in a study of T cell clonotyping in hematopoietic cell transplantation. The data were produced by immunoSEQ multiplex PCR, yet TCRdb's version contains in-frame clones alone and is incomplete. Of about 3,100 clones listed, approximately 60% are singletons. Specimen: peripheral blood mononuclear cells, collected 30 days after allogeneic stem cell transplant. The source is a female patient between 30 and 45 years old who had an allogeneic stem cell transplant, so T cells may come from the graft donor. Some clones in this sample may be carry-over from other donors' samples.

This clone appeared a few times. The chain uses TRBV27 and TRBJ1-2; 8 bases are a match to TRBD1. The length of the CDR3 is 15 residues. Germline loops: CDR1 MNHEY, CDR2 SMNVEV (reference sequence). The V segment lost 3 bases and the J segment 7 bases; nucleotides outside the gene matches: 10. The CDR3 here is CASSFGGRGPGGYTF. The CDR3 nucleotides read TGTGCCAGCAGTTTTGGGGGCAGGGGGCCGGGTGGCTACACCTTC.

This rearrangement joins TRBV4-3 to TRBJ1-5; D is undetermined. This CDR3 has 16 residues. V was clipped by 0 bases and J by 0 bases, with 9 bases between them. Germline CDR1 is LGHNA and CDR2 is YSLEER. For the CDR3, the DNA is TGCGCCAGCAGCCAAGAGTTTGGAGTTAGCAATCAGCCCCAGCATTTT. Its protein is CASSQEFGVSNQPQHF.

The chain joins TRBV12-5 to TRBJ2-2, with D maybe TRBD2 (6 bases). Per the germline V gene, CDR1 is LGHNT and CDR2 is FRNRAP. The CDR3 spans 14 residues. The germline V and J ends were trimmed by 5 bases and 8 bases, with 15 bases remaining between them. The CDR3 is CASGLGTLLGELFF. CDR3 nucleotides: TGTGCTAGTGGTCTCGGGACTCTTCTAGGGGAGCTGTTTTTT.

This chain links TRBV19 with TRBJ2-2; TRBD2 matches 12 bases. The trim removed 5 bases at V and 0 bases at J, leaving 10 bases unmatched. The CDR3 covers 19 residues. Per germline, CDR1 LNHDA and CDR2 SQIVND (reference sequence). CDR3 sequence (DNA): TGTGCCAGTAGTGGTGGACTAGCGGGGACCCTCGCGAACACCGGGGAGCTGTTTTTT. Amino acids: CASSGGLAGTLANTGELFF.

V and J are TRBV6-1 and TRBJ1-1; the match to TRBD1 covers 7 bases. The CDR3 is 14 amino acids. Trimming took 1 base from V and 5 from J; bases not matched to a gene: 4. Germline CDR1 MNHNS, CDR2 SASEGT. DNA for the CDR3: TGTGCCAGCAGTGAAGGGACAGGAGGGACTGAAGCTTTCTTT. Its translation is CASSEGTGGTEAFF.

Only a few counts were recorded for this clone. The CDR3 DNA reads TGTGCCAGCAGCGTCCCCGGGCGAGAGACCCAGTACTTC. Translated: CASSVPGRETQYF. The gene calls are TRBV9 and TRBJ2-5; D ambiguous. Germline V lookup: CDR1 SGDLS, CDR2 YYNGEE. The CDR3 runs to 13 residues. V was trimmed by 2 bases and J by 4 bases, leaving 9 bases between them.

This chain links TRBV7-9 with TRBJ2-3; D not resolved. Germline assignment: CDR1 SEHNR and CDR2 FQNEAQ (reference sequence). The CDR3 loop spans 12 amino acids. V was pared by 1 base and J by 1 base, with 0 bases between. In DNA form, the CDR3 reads TGTGCCAGCAGCTTAGGCACAGATACGCAGTATTTT. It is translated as CASSLGTDTQYF. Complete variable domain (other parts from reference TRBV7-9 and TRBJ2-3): DTGVSQNPRHKITKRGQNVTFRCDPISEHNRLYWYRQTLGQGPEFLTYFQNEAQLEKSRLLSDRFSAERPKGSFSTLEIQRTEQGDSAMYLCASSLGTDTQYFGPGTRLTVL.

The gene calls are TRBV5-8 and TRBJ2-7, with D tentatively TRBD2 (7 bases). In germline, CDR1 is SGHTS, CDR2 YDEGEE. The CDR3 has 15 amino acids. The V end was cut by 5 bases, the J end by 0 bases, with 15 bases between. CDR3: CASRSRGGSSYEQYF. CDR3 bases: TGTGCCAGCAGATCGAGGGGGGGAAGCTCCTACGAGCAGTACTTC.